The 11 T cell receptor beta chains below were found in one sample sequenced in a study of Graves' ophthalmopathy and Graves' hyperthyroidism. Using RNA transcripts, the TCR beta CDR3 regions were amplified. In the first round, RT-PCR was carried out with HTBI primers, and a multiplex PCR formed the second round. TCRdb itself ran the multiplex PCR reads through MiXCR, one entry per CDR3 protein. The sample carries approximately 480,000 distinct CDR3 sequences, roughly an eighth recorded once. Sequenced: blood. These receptors were collected from a woman aged 30 to 39 with Graves' ophthalmopathy.

This clonotype occurred many times. The chain is built from TRBV11-1 and TRBJ1-2, with a tentative D call TRBD1 (6 bases). V was pared by 5 bases and J by 5 bases, with 21 bases between. The CDR3 has 16 amino acids. Germline CDR1 SGHAT, CDR2 FQDESV (reference sequence). The CDR3, as DNA: TGTGCCAGCAGCGCCCAGGGGATGGGGGCAGGGTATGGCTACACCTTC. It codes for CASSAQGMGAGYGYTF.

This clonotype showed up many times. V gene TRBV4-1 combines with J gene TRBJ1-2; D is undetermined. Germline V gene sequence: CDR1 MGHRA, CDR2 YSYEKL. V lost 2 bases and J lost 2, with 6 bases in between. The CDR3 spans 13 residues. The CDR3 loop reads CASSQTLNYGYTF. DNA for the CDR3: TGCGCCAGCAGCCAAACTTTGAACTATGGCTACACCTTC.

This clonotype was observed many times. This rearrangement joins TRBV15 to TRBJ2-5; D remains ambiguous. V was cut by 0 bases and J by 2 bases, with 10 bases left in between. The CDR3 has 15 amino acids. Germline CDR1 reads LNHNV; CDR2 reads YYDKDF (reference sequence). The CDR3 sequence is CATSRDGRLQETQYF. The DNA of the CDR3 is TGTGCCACCAGCAGAGATGGTCGGCTACAAGAGACCCAGTACTTC.

The CDR3 loop is CAINNGAGELFF. In DNA, the CDR3 is TGTGCCATCAACAATGGTGCCGGGGAGCTGTTTTTT. This rearrangement joins TRBV10-3 to TRBJ2-2; D remains unclear. Germline V gene data show CDR1 as ENHRY and CDR2 as SYGVKD. The CDR3 extends over 12 amino acids. V gave up 7 bases and J gave up 6 bases, with 9 bases separating them.

This clonotype occurred many times. The rearrangement links TRBV19 to TRBJ2-7, with D unresolved. There are 13 residues in the CDR3. Trimming removed 5 bases from V and 3 bases from J, with 11 bases in between. Per germline, CDR1 LNHDA and CDR2 SQIVND (reference sequence). Here the CDR3 reads CASSLHADYEQYF. DNA of the CDR3: TGTGCCAGTAGTCTCCACGCTGACTACGAGCAGTACTTC.

This clonotype occurred a few times. This chain uses TRBV6-1 with TRBJ1-2; 8 nucleotides agree with TRBD1. V lost 8 bases to trimming and J lost 8 bases; unmatched junction nucleotides: 7. This CDR3 region has 12 residues. The germline CDR1 and CDR2 sequences are MNHNS and SASEGT. In DNA, the CDR3 is TGTGCCAGCGACAGGGGTCCCCGGGGCTACACCTTC. Residues: CASDRGPRGYTF.

This clonotype was counted a few times. The chain carries TRBV15 and TRBJ2-5; D gene ambiguous. V lost 0 bases, J lost 4 bases, and 6 bases lay in between. Germline loops: CDR1 LNHNV, CDR2 YYDKDF (reference sequence). CDR3 length: 13 amino acids. The chain's CDR3 is CATSRELRETQYF. The CDR3 DNA reads TGTGCCACCAGCAGAGAACTAAGAGAGACCCAGTACTTC.

This clonotype was detected only a few times. V is TRBV5-6 and J is TRBJ2-7, with D perhaps matching TRBD2 (5 bases). Germline V lookup: CDR1 SGHDT, CDR2 YYEEEE. V was cut by 4 bases and J by 6 bases, with 17 bases left in between. The CDR3 sequence is 14 residues long. The DNA of the CDR3 is TGTGCCAGCAGCCCACTAACTAGACGAGGCGAGCAGTACTTC. This translates into CASSPLTRRGEQYF.

This clonotype was detected ten times or more. The chain has TRBV5-1 and TRBJ1-2, with unresolved D. Deletions cut 0 bases from V and 5 bases from J, with 14 bases between. This CDR3 is 15 amino acids long. From germline, CDR1 is SGHRS and CDR2 YFSETQ. The CDR3 here is CASSLDPPARYGYTF. The CDR3 DNA is TGCGCCAGCAGCTTGGATCCGCCAGCGCGGTATGGCTACACCTTC.

This clonotype was recorded at least ten times. CDR3 in amino acids: CASSSSGGAWETQYF. CDR3 nucleotide sequence: TGTGCCAGCAGCTCGAGCGGGGGGGCCTGGGAGACCCAGTACTTC. V usage is TRBV11-3 and J usage is TRBJ2-5, with TRBD2 matching over 10 bases. The trim removed 4 bases at V and 5 bases at J, leaving 7 bases unmatched. Germline loops: CDR1 SGHNT, CDR2 YENEEA. The CDR3 consists of 15 residues.

In this sample, this clonotype turned up many times. The V gene is TRBV30, the J gene TRBJ1-5, with D uncertain. From germline, CDR1 is GTSNPN and CDR2 SVGIG (reference sequence). The CDR3 has 10 amino acids. V lost 1 base to trimming and J lost 11 bases, with 6 bases between them. Here the CDR3 reads CAWSGSAQHF. The CDR3 nucleotides are TGTGCCTGGAGTGGTTCGGCCCAGCATTTT.